A selection of T cell receptor beta chains follows, all from one sample in a study of OX40 agonist ivuxolimab in advanced cancers. Assay: immunoSEQ multiplex PCR; the TCRdb copy retains only in-frame clones and omits some. The sample has 98,000 or so clones; approximately 80% are singletons. The sequencing here drew on CD4+ or CD8+ T cells sorted from blood, taken in a trial of the OX40 agonist ivuxolimab. The receptor source for this set is an adult with an advanced solid tumor such as melanoma, head and neck, liver or kidney cancer. Each CDR3 is given with its conserved first and last residue. D genes are given only for firm matches. Some rows have no size entry. The others give once, few or many, or a class for an expanded clone.

d_gene | j_gene | abundance | v_gene | CDR3aa | CDR3nt
NA | TRBJ1-6 | NA | TRBV4-3 | CASSQDGGRNSPLHF | TGCGCCAGCAGCCAAGATGGGGGGCGGAATTCACCCCTCCACTTT
NA | TRBJ1-2 | once | TRBV10-3 | CAITEEGVGGYTF | TGTGCCATCACCGAGGAGGGGGTGGGTGGCTACACCTTC
NA | TRBJ1-3 | NA | TRBV27 | CASSTARAAGNTIYF | TGTGCCAGCAGTACCGCCCGGGCAGCCGGAAACACCATATATTTT
NA | TRBJ1-1 | NA | TRBV4-3 | CASRQLGDPNTEAFF | TGCGCCAGCAGACAATTAGGGGATCCGAACACTGAAGCTTTCTTT
NA | TRBJ2-7 | NA | TRBV7-8 | CASSLGRGAYEQYF | TGTGCCAGCAGCCTAGGTAGGGGGGCCTACGAGCAGTACTTC
NA | TRBJ2-7 | NA | TRBV28 | CASSKQPGGQYF | TGTGCCAGCAGTAAACAGCCCGGGGGGCAGTACTTC
NA | TRBJ2-3 | few | TRBV19 | CASKTRASTDTQYF | TGTGCCAGTAAGACTAGAGCTAGCACAGATACGCAGTATTTT
NA | TRBJ2-5 | NA | TRBV7-6 | CASSLERPETQYF | TGTGCCAGCAGCTTAGAGAGGCCAGAGACCCAGTACTTC
TRBD2 | TRBJ2-3 | NA | TRBV5-1 | CASSSTLAGGPQSADTQYF | TGCGCCAGCAGCTCAACTCTAGCGGGGGGGCCGCAGTCGGCAGATACGCAGTATTTT
NA | TRBJ1-4 | NA | TRBV6-1 | CASREGIFTNEKLFF | TGTGCCAGCAGAGAAGGGATTTTCACTAATGAAAAACTGTTTTTT
NA | TRBJ2-5 | NA | TRBV7-2 | CASTLMRGLEAQYF | TGTGCCAGCACCCTCATGAGGGGTCTGGAGGCCCAGTACTTC
TRBD2 | TRBJ2-3 | NA | TRBV6-1 | CASKSGNWGTDTQYF | TGTGCCAGCAAGAGCGGGAACTGGGGCACAGATACGCAGTATTTT
TRBD2 | TRBJ2-3 | NA | TRBV27 | CASKLTPGLANTDTQYF | TGTGCCAGCAAACTGACACCGGGACTAGCGAACACAGATACGCAGTATTTT
NA | TRBJ2-5 | NA | TRBV5-4 | CASSSTGGLQETQYF | TGTGCCAGCAGCTCGACAGGAGGTCTCCAAGAGACCCAGTACTTC
NA | TRBJ1-6 | NA | TRBV6-5 | CASSYGESSYNSPLHF | TGTGCCAGCAGTTACGGGGAGAGCTCCTATAATTCACCCCTCCACTTT
NA | TRBJ1-3 | NA | TRBV7-2 | CASSGLGSGNTIYF | TGTGCCAGCAGCGGACTCGGATCTGGAAACACCATATATTTT
NA | TRBJ2-3 | NA | TRBV19 | CASSKPGGLSTDTQYF | TGTGCCAGTAGTAAACCGGGGGGCCTAAGCACAGATACGCAGTATTTT
NA | TRBJ2-7 | NA | TRBV7-9 | CASSLVTGTPSYEQYF | TGTGCCAGCAGCTTAGTCACCGGGACTCCCTCCTACGAGCAGTACTTC
NA | TRBJ2-3 | NA | TRBV5-1 | CASSLFRATDTQYF | TGCGCCAGCAGCTTGTTTCGGGCCACAGATACGCAGTATTTT
NA | TRBJ2-1 | NA | TRBV4-3 | CASSQEPYNEQFF | TGCGCCAGCAGCCAAGAACCCTACAATGAGCAGTTCTTC
NA | TRBJ1-6 | NA | TRBV18 | CASSDIGRTSLDSPLHF | TGTGCCAGCTCCGACATTGGCAGGACCTCCCTGGATTCACCCCTCCACTTT
TRBD1 | TRBJ1-2 | NA | TRBV7-2 | CASRPGQLDNYGYTF | TGTGCCAGCAGACCGGGACAGCTAGATAACTATGGCTACACCTTC
TRBD1 | TRBJ1-5 | NA | TRBV18 | CASEDRGRVQPQHF | TGTGCCAGCGAGGACAGGGGGCGGGTTCAGCCCCAGCATTTT